This TCR beta chain was sequenced for a study of blood T cell repertoires in COVID-19. Overall study context: COVID-19 samples from acute and convalescent phases originated in the United States, Italy and Spain. PBMCs, B-cell-depleted T cells, or T cells were the source of the cDNA or gDNA that made up the material.

Germline V gene sequence: CDR1 SGHNT, CDR2 YYREEE (reference sequence). The CDR3 covers 18 residues. The V and J ends lost 2 bases and 0 bases, in that order; junction bases with no gene match: 7. Original handling: Estimates of nucleated cell counts were drawn from the amplification of reference gene primers. The table came from immunoSEQ multiplex PCR; TCRdb's copy has only in-frame clones and leaves some out. That table supplies the V and J calls and clone size; D and trimming were determined from the DNA. The data contain about 170,000 clones, approximately 88% of them singletons. V gene TRBV5-4 combines with J gene TRBJ2-2; 10 nucleotides align to TRBD1. The sequenced sample was peripheral blood. The receptor was isolated from a woman aged 60-75 years with acute or convalescent COVID-19. CDR3 amino acids: CASSFGGDRGANTGELFF. The CDR3 nucleotides are TGTGCCAGCAGCTTTGGGGGGGACAGGGGAGCGAACACCGGGGAGCTGTTTTTT.